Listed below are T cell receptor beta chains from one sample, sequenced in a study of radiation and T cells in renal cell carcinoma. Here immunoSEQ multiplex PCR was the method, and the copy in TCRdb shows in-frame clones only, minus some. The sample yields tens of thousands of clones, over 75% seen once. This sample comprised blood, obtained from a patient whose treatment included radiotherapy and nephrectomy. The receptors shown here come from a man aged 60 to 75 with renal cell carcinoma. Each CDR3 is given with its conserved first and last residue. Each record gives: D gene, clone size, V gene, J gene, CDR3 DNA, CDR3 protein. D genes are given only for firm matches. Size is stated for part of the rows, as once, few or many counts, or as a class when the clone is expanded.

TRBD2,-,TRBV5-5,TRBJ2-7,TGTGCCAGCAGCCCTACTAGCGGGTCGGGCTACGAGCAGTACTTC,CASSPTSGSGYEQYF
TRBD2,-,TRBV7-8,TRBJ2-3,TGTGCCAGCAGCTTATCCTGGGCGGGAGGGACGACTAGCACAGATACGCAGTATTTT,CASSLSWAGGTTSTDTQYF
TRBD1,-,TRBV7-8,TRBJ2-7,TGTGCCAGCAGGGGGACAGGGAACCTCCACTACGAGCAGTACTTC,CASRGTGNLHYEQYF
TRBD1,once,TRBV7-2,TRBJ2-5,TGTGCCAGCAGCTTCCAGGGGGCGGGGGAGACCCAGTACTTC,CASSFQGAGETQYF
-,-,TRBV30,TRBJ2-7,TGTGCCTGGAAAGCAGCGCCCTACGAGCAGTACTTC,CAWKAAPYEQYF
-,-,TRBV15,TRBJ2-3,TGTGCCACCAGCAGCACAGGACGGGGTGACTGGAGCACAGATACGCAGTATTTT,CATSSTGRGDWSTDTQYF
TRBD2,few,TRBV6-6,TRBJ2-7,TGTGCCAGCAGCCGAGCTAGCGGGAGGGGTTCCTACGAGCAGTACTTC,CASSRASGRGSYEQYF
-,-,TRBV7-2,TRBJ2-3,TGTGCCAGCAGCTTAGGTCGGGGCACAGATACGCAGTATTTT,CASSLGRGTDTQYF
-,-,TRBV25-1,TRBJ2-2,TGTGCCAGCAGTGATAGGACGCGGGGGAACACCGGGGAGCTGTTTTTT,CASSDRTRGNTGELFF
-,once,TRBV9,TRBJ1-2,TGTGCCAGCAGCGTACCTTGGGGTGACGAGGCTAATGGCTACACCTTC,CASSVPWGDEANGYTF
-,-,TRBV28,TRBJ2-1,TGTGCCAGCAGTTTGGGCAATGAGCAGTTCTTC,CASSLGNEQFF
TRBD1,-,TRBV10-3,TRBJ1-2,TGTGCCATCACCAGGGACAGGGGGGAAGACACTAACTATGGCTACACCTTC,CAITRDRGEDTNYGYTF
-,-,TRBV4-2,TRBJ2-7,TGTGCCAGCAGCCAAGCCCAGGGAACCCCTAGTGAGCAGTACTTC,CASSQAQGTPSEQYF
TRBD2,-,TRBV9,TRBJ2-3,TGTGCCAGCACCATGGGGACTAGCGACACAGATACGCAGTATTTT,CASTMGTSDTDTQYF
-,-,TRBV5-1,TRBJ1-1,TGCGCCAGCAGCTTTACAGGGAACACTGAAGCTTTCTTT,CASSFTGNTEAFF
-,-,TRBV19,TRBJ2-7,TGTGCCAGTAGTAAGGAGGTTACCCTTTACGAGCAGTACTTC,CASSKEVTLYEQYF